The clone carrying this T cell receptor beta chain came up a few times. The data belong to a study of T-cell reconstitution after alpha-beta-depleted transplantation in children. CDR3 length: 13 residues. V shed 2 bases and J shed 2 bases, with 9 bases lying between them. From germline, CDR1 is SQVTM and CDR2 ANQGSEA. Researchers prepared the TCRbeta library using unique molecular identifiers, the study reports. TCRdb analysed the PCR reads with MiXCR anew, one entry per CDR3 protein. The sample lists some 500,000 distinct CDR3 sequences, approximately 30% occurring once. The sequence was obtained from a human donor who donated a stem cell graft to a child with aplastic anemia. The chain carries TRBV29-1 and TRBJ1-1; no clear D gene. Material: PBMCs from the stem cell graft donor, obtained from the stem cell graft. This chain's CDR3 is CSVESVENTEAFF. In nucleotides, the CDR3 is TGCAGCGTTGAATCGGTAGAAAACACTGAAGCTTTCTTT.